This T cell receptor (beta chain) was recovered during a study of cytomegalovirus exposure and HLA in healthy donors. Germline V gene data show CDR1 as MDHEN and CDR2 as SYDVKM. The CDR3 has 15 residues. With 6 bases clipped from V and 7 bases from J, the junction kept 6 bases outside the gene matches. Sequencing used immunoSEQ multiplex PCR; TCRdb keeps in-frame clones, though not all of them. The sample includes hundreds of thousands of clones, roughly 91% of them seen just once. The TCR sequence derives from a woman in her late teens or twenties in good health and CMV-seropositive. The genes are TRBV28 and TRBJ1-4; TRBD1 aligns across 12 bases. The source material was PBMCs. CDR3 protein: CASRGRDRGREKLFF. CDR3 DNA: TGTGCCAGCAGGGGGAGGGACAGGGGGCGTGAAAAACTGTTTTTT. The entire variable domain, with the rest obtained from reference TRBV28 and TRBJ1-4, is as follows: DVKVTQSSRYLVKRTGEKVFLECVQDMDHENMFWYRQDPGLGLRLIYFSYDVKMKEKGDIPEGYSVSREKKERFSLILESASTNQTSMYLCASRGRDRGREKLFFGSGTQLSVL.